The next 9 T cell receptor beta chains were all read from a single sample in a study of blood T cell repertoires in COVID-19. Data came from immunoSEQ multiplex PCR; TCRdb stores just in-frame clones and leaves some out. The profile shows about 78,000 clones, more than 75% of them singletons. The sample was peripheral blood. These receptors came from a man aged 45-60 years with active or convalescent COVID-19.

The CDR3 bases are TGCGCCAGCAGCCCGCAGACTAGCGGGGGAGCACTCGTCGAGCAGTACTTC. This encodes CASSPQTSGGALVEQYF. V and J are TRBV4-3 and TRBJ2-7; 12 nucleotides agree with TRBD2. In germline, CDR1 is LGHNA, CDR2 YSLEER. Trimming cost V 4 bases and J 6 bases; bases outside gene matches: 13. This CDR3 region has 17 residues.

The V and J genes are TRBV13 and TRBJ2-2; TRBD1 agrees at 10 bases. In germline, CDR1 is PRHDT, CDR2 FYEKMQ (reference sequence). V lost 10 bases to trimming and J lost 11 bases; unmatched junction nucleotides: 7. The CDR3 length is 12 residues. CDR3 amino acids: CATRQGARELFF. The CDR3 nucleotides are TGTGCCACCAGACAGGGGGCGCGAGAGCTGTTTTTT.

The genes are TRBV28 and TRBJ1-5; 7 bases fit TRBD1. Unmatched junction bases numbered 2, after V lost 2 bases and J lost 1 base. CDR1 is MDHEN, CDR2 SYDVKM, per germline. The CDR3 is made up of 15 amino acids. The CDR3 here is CASSLGTASNQPQHF. The CDR3 nucleotides read TGTGCCAGCAGTTTAGGGACAGCGAGCAATCAGCCCCAGCATTTT.

This clone was recorded once. The chain couples TRBV6-5 to TRBJ2-7; D is perhaps TRBD1 (6 bases). Between the trimmed V and J ends, which lost 6 bases and 7 bases, there was a span of 19 bases. Germline CDR1 MNHEY, CDR2 SVGAGI. The CDR3 extends over 14 amino acids. Here the CDR3 DNA reads TGTGCCAGCAGCTTACTGAGGGACATTGGAGAGCAGTACGTC. Encoded protein: CASSLLRDIGEQYV.

This clone was recorded once. This chain joins TRBV24-1 and TRBJ1-4; no clear D gene. Germline V CDR1 and CDR2: KGHDR, SFDVKD. V shed 3 bases and J shed 6 bases, with 4 bases lying between them. This CDR3 is built from 12 residues. Here the CDR3 DNA reads TGTGCCACCAGTGATACGGATGAAAAACTGTTTTTT. Translating gives CATSDTDEKLFF.

The genes are TRBV6-5 and TRBJ2-3; D may be TRBD2 (5 bases). Germline V gives CDR1 MNHEY, CDR2 SVGAGI. CDR3 length: 15 residues. Trimming took off 5 bases at V and 3 bases at J, with 15 bases between the two ends. The CDR3 here is CASSTVGEGTDTQYF. The CDR3 region has the DNA TGTGCCAGCAGTACTGTGGGCGAGGGAACAGATACGCAGTATTTT.

The V call is TRBV5-8, the J call TRBJ2-3; D remains unclear. The CDR3 extends over 14 amino acids. Germline CDR1 reads SGHTS; CDR2 reads YDEGEE. The V gene lost 0 bases and the J gene lost 3 bases, with 8 bases spanning the gap. The CDR3 sequence: CASSLESTTDTQYF. The CDR3 bases are TGTGCCAGCAGCTTGGAGAGCACTACAGATACGCAGTATTTT. Full variable domain (outside the CDR3, taken from reference TRBV5-8 and TRBJ2-3): EAGVTQSPTHLIKTRGQQATLRCSPISGHTSVYWYQQALGLGLQFLLWYDEGEERNRGNFPPRFSGRQFPNYSSELNVNALELEDSALYLCASSLESTTDTQYFGPGTRLTVL.

The J gene is TRBJ1-4, the V gene TRBV29-1, with TRBD1 matching 8 bases. Germline V gene sequence: CDR1 SQVTM, CDR2 ANQGSEA. The V and J ends lost 6 bases and 7 bases, in that order; junction bases with no gene match: 4. CDR3 size: 12 residues. The CDR3 spells CSVRTGGEKLFF. The CDR3 region has the DNA TGCAGCGTCCGTACAGGGGGTGAAAAACTGTTTTTT. Based on the CDR3 plus reference TRBV29-1 and TRBJ1-4, the full variable domain is SAVISQKPSRDICQRGTSLTIQCQVDSQVTMMFWYRQQPGQSLTLIATANQGSEATYESGFVIDKFPISRPNLTFSTLTVSNMSPEDSSIYLCSVRTGGEKLFFGSGTQLSVL.

This clone occurred a few times. The chain is built from TRBV7-9 and TRBJ2-5; 10 positions agree with TRBD2. V dropped 3 bases and J dropped 5; count of bases not matched to a gene: 9. The length of the CDR3 is 16 residues. Germline V gene sequence: CDR1 SEHNR, CDR2 FQNEAQ (reference sequence). The CDR3 protein is CASSFSLAGGWETQYF. In nucleotides, the CDR3 is TGTGCCAGCAGCTTCTCGTTAGCGGGGGGCTGGGAGACCCAGTACTTC. Filled out from reference TRBV7-9 and TRBJ2-5, the complete variable domain reads DTGVSQNPRHKITKRGQNVTFRCDPISEHNRLYWYRQTLGQGPEFLTYFQNEAQLEKSRLLSDRFSAERPKGSFSTLEIQRTEQGDSAMYLCASSFSLAGGWETQYFGPGTRLLVL.